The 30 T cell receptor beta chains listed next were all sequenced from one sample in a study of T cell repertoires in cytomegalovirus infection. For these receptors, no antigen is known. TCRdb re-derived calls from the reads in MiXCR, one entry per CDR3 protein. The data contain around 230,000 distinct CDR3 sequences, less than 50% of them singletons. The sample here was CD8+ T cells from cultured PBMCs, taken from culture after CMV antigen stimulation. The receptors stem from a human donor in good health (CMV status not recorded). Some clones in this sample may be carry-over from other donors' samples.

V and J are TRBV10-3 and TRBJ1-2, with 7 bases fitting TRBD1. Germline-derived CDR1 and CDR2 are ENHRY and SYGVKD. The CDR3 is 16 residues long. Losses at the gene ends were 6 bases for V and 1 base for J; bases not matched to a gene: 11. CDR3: CAIRTGVSTLNYGYTF. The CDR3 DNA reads TGTGCCATCAGAACAGGGGTCTCCACTCTTAACTATGGCTACACCTTC.

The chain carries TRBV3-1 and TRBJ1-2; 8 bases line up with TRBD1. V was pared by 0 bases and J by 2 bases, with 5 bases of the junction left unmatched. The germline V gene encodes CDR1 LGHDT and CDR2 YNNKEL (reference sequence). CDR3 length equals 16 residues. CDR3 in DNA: TGTGCCAGCAGCCAAGATCGGACAGGGCGGAACTATGGCTACACCTTC. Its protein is CASSQDRTGRNYGYTF.

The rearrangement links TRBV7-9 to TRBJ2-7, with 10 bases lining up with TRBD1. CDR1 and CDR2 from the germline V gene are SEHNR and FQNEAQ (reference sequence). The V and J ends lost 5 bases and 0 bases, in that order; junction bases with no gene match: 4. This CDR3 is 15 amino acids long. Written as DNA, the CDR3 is TGTGCCAGCAGCACATGGGACAGGGGCTCCTACGAGCAGTACTTC. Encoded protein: CASSTWDRGSYEQYF.

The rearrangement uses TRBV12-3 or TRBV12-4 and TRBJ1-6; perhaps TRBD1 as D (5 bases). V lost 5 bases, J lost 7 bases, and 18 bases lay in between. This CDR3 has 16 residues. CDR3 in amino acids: CASSLLGVQENSPLHF. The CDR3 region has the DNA TGTGCCAGCAGTCTCCTCGGTGTACAGGAGAATTCACCCCTCCACTTT.

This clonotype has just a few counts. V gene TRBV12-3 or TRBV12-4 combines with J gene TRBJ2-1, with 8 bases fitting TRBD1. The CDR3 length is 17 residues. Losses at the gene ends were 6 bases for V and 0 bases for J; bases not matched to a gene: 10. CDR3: CASSSPRGLGSYNEQFF. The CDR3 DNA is TGTGCCAGCAGCTCCCCCAGGGGGCTTGGCTCCTACAATGAGCAGTTCTTC.

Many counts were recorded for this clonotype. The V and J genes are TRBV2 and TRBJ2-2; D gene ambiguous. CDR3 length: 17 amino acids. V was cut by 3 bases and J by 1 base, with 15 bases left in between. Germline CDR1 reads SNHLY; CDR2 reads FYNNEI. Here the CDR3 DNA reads TGTGCCAGCAGTGAGGTGAAAACCCTGGAGAACACCGGGGAGCTGTTTTTT. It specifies CASSEVKTLENTGELFF.

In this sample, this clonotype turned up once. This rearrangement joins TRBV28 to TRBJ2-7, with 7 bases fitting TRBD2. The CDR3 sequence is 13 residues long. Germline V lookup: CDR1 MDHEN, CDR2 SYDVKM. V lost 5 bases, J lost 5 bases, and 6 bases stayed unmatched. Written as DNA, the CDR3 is TGTGCCAGCAGTGATGCGGGAGTACACGAGCAGTACTTC. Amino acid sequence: CASSDAGVHEQYF.

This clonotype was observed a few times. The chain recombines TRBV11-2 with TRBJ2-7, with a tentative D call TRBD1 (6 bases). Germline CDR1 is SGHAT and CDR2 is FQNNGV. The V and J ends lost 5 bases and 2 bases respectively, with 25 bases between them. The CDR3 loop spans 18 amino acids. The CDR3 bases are TGTGCCAGCAGCCTAGGGGGAAACCTGGACAAGCGACCCTACGAGCAGTACTTC. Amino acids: CASSLGGNLDKRPYEQYF. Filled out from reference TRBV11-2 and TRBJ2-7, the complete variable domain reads EAGVAQSPRYKIIEKRQSVAFWCNPISGHATLYWYQQILGQGPKLLIQFQNNGVVDDSQLPKDRFSAERLKGVDSTLKIQPAKLEDSAVYLCASSLGGNLDKRPYEQYFGPGTRLTVT.

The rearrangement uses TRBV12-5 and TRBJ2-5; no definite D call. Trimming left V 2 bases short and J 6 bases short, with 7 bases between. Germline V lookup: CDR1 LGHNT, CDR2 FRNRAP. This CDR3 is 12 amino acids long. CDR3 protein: CASGLTPKTQYF. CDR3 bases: TGTGCTAGTGGTTTGACCCCGAAGACCCAGTACTTC.

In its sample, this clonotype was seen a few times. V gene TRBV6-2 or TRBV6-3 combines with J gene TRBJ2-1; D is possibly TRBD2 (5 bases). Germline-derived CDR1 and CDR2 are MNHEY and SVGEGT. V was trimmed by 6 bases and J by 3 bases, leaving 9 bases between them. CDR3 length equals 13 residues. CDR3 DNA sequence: TGTGCCAGCAGGCCTGGACTCTACAATGAGCAGTTCTTC. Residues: CASRPGLYNEQFF.

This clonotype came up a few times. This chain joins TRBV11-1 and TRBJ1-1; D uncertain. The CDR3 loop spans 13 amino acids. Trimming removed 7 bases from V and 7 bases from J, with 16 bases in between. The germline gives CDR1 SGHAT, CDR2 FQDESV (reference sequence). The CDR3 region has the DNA TGTGCCAGCACCACCACGGGGTTGATTGAAGCTTTCTTT. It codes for CASTTTGLIEAFF.

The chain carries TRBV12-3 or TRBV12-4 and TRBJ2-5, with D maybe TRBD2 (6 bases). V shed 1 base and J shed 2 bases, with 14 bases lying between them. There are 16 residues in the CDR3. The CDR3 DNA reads TGTGCCAGCAGTTTAGGCGTAGCGGAAGTACAAGAGACCCAGTACTTC. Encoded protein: CASSLGVAEVQETQYF.

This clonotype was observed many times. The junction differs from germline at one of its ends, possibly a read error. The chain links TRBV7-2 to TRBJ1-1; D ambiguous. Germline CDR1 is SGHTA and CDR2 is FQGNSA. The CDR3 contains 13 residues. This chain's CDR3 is CASSLGRRTDAFF. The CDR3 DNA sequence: TGTGCCAGCAGCTTAGGGCGGAGGACTGATGCTTTCTTT.

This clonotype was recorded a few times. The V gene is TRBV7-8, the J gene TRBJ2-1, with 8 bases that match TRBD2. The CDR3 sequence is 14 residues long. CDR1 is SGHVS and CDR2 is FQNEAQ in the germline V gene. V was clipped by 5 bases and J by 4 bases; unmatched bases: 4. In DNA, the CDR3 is TGTGCCAGCAGCATAACTAGCGGTTACAATGAGCAGTTCTTC. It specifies CASSITSGYNEQFF.

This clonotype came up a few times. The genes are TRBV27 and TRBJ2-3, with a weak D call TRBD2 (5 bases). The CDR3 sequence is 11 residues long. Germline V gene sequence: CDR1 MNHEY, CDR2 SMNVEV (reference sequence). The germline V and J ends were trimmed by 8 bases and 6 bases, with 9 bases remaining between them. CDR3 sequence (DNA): TGTGCCAGCCTACGCGGGGATACGCAGTATTTT. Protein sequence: CASLRGDTQYF.

DNA for the CDR3: TGTGCCAGCAGCTTAGCGGCAGGGCCAAGCTCCTACAATGAGCAGTTCTTC. Its protein product is CASSLAAGPSSYNEQFF. The chain recombines TRBV7-2 with TRBJ2-1; a weak D match, TRBD1 (5 bases). Germline-derived CDR1 and CDR2 are SGHTA and FQGNSA. CDR3 length: 17 residues. Trimming took 0 bases from V and 0 from J, leaving 12 bases between them. The whole variable domain, filled in from reference TRBV7-2 and TRBJ2-1, reads GAGVSQSPSNKVTEKGKDVELRCDPISGHTALYWYRQSLGQGLEFLIYFQGNSAPDKSGLPSDRFSAERTGGSVSTLTIQRTQQEDSAVYLCASSLAAGPSSYNEQFFGPGTRLTVL.

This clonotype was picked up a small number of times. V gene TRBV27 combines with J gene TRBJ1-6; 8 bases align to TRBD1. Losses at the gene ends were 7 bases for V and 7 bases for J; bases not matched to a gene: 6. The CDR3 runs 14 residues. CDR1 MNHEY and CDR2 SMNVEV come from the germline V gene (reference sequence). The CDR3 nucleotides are TGTGCCAGCACCCCGGGGACAGGAAATTCACCCCTCCACTTT. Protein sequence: CASTPGTGNSPLHF.

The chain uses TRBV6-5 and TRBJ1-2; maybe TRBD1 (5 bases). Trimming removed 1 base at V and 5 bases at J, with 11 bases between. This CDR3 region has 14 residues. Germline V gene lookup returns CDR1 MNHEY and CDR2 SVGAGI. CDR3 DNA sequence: TGTGCCAGCAGTTACTTGACAGAGAGTTATGGCTACACCTTC. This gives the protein CASSYLTESYGYTF.

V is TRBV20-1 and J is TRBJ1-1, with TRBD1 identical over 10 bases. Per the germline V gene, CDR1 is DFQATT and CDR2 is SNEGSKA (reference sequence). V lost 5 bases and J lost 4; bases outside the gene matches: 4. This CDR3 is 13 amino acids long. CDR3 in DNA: TGCAGTGCTGGGACAGGGGACGGCACTGAAGCTTTCTTT. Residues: CSAGTGDGTEAFF.

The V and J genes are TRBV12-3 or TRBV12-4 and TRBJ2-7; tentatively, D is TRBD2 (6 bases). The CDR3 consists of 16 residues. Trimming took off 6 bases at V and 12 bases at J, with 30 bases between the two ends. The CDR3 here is CASSRSVGGGEYETYF. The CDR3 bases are TGTGCCAGCAGCCGCAGTGTGGGTGGCGGGGAATACGAGACGTACTTC.

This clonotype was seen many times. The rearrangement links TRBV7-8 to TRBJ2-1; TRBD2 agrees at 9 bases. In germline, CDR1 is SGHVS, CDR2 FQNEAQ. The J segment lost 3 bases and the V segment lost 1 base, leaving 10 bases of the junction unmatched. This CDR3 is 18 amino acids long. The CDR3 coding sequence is TGTGCCAGCAGCTTAGAACTAGCGGGTGCCAGTGGCTACAATGAGCAGTTCTTC. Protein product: CASSLELAGASGYNEQFF. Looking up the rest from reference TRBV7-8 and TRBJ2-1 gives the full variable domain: GAGVSQSPRYKVAKRGQDVALRCDPISGHVSLFWYQQALGQGPEFLTYFQNEAQLDKSGLPSDRFFAERPEGSVSTLKIQRTQQEDSAVYLCASSLELAGASGYNEQFFGPGTRLTVL.

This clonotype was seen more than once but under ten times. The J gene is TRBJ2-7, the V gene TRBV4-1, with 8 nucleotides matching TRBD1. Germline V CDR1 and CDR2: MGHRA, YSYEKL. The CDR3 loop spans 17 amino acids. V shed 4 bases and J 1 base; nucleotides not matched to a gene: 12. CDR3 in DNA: TGCGCCAGCAGCCTCTACCCAGGACAGGGAAGGTCCTACGAGCAGTACTTC. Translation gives CASSLYPGQGRSYEQYF.

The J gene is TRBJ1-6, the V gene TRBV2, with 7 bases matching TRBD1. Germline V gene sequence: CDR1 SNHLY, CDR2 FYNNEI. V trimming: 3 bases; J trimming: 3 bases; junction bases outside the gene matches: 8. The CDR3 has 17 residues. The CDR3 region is CASSDRGTDLYNSPLHF. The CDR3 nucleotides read TGTGCCAGCAGTGATAGGGGGACAGACCTCTATAATTCACCCCTCCACTTT. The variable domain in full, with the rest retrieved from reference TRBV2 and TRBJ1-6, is EPEVTQTPSHQVTQMGQEVILRCVPISNHLYFYWYRQILGQKVEFLVSFYNNEISEKSEIFDDQFSVERPDGSNFTLKIRSTKLEDSAMYFCASSDRGTDLYNSPLHFGNGTRLTVT.

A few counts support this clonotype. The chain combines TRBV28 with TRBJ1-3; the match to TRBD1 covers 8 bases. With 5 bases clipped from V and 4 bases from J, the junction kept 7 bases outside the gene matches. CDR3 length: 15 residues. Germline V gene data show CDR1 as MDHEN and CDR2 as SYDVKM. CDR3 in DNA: TGTGCCAGCAGTCCCTCCCGGACAGGGGGAAACACCATATATTTT. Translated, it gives CASSPSRTGGNTIYF.

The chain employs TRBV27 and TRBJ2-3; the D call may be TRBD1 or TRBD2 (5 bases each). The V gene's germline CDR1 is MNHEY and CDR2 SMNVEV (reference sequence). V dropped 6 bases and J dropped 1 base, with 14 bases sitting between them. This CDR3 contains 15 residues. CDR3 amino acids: CASSPRGTRTDTQYF. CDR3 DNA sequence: TGTGCCAGCAGCCCGCGAGGGACCCGCACAGATACGCAGTATTTT.

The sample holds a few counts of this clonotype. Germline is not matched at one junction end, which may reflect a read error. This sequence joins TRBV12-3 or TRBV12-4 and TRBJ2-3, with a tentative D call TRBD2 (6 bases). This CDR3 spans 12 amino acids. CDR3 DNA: TGTGCCAGCACTTTAGCGGCAGATACGCAGTATTTT. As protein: CASTLAADTQYF.

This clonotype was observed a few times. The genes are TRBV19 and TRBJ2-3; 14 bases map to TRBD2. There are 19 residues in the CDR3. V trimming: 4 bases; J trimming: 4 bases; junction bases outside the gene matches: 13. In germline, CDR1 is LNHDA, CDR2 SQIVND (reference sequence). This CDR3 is CASSTGLAGESPTADTQYF. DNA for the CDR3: TGTGCCAGTAGTACGGGACTAGCGGGAGAATCCCCCACTGCAGATACGCAGTATTTT.

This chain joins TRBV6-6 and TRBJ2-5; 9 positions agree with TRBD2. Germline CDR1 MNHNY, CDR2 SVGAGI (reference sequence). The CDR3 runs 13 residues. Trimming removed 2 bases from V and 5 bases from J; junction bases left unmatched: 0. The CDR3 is CASSYGLAETQYF. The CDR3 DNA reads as TGTGCCAGCAGTTACGGACTAGCGGAGACCCAGTACTTC.

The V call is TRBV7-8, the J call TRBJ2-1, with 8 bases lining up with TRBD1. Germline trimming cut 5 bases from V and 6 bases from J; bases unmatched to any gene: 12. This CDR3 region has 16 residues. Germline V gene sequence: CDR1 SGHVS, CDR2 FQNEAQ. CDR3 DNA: TGTGCCAGCAGCCAGAGAGACAGGGGAGGCCTCAATGAGCAGTTCTTC. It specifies CASSQRDRGGLNEQFF.

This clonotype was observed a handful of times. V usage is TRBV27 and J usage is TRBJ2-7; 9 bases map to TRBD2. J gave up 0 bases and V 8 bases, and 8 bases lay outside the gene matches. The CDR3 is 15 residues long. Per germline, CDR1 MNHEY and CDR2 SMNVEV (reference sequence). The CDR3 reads CASSLAGKSSYEQYF. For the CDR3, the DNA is TGTGCCAGCTCTCTAGCGGGGAAGAGCTCCTACGAGCAGTACTTC.